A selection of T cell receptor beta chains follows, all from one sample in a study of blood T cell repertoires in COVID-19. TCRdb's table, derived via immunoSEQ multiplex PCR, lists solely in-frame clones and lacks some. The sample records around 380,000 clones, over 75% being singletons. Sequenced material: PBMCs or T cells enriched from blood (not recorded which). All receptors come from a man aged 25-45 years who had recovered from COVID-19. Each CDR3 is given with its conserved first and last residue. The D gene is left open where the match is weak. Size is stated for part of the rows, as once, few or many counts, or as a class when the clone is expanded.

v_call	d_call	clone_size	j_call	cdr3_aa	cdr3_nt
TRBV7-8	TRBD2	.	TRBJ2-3	CASSPGTSGGSDTQYF	TGTGCCAGCAGCCCAGGGACTAGCGGGGGCAGCGATACGCAGTATTTT
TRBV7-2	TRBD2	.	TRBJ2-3	CASSPLPGRGASDTQYF	TGTGCCAGCAGCCCACTCCCGGGGCGGGGGGCGTCTGATACGCAGTATTTT
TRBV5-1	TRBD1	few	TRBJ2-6	CASSRGQGALSGANVLTF	TGCGCCAGCAGCCGCGGGCAGGGGGCTCTCTCTGGGGCCAACGTCCTGACTTTC
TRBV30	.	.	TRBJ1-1	CASRRGGRAFF	TGTGCCTCTAGACGGGGAGGCAGGGCTTTCTTT
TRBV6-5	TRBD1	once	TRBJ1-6	CASRASGGLPSPLHF	TGTGCCAGCAGGGCATCAGGGGGCCTACCTTCACCCCTCCACTTT
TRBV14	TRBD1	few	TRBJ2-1	CASSQGQGYEQFF	TGTGCCAGCAGCCAAGGACAGGGTTATGAGCAGTTCTTC
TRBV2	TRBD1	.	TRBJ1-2	CASRGQGDYGYTF	TGTGCCAGCAGAGGACAGGGGGACTATGGCTACACCTTC
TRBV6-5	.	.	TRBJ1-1	CASSLNYNTEAFF	TGTGCCAGCAGTTTAAACTATAACACTGAAGCTTTCTTT
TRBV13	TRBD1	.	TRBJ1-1	CASSLYGQGKLNTEAFF	TGTGCCAGCAGCCTTTATGGACAGGGCAAACTGAACACTGAAGCTTTCTTT
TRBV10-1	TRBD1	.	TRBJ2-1	CASSEDDRANEQFF	TGCGCCAGCAGTGAGGACGACAGGGCCAATGAGCAGTTCTTC
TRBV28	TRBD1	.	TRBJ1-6	CASSPNRWSDRGDSPLHF	TGTGCCAGCAGTCCCAATAGGTGGTCGGACAGGGGAGACTCACCCCTCCACTTT
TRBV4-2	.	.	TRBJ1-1	CASSRGAEAFF	TGTGCCAGCAGCCGTGGGGCAGAAGCTTTCTTT
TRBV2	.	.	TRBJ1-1	CASRYPQVEAFF	TGTGCCAGCAGGTACCCACAAGTAGAAGCTTTCTTT
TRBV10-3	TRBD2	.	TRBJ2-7	CAISESGREAYEQYF	TGTGCCATCAGTGAGTCCGGACGGGAGGCCTACGAGCAGTACTTC
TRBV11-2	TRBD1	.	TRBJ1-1	CASTGQGTEAFF	TGTGCCAGCACGGGACAGGGGACTGAAGCTTTCTTT
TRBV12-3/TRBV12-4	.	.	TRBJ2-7	CASSLRQVYEQYF	TGTGCCAGCAGCCTTCGACAGGTCTACGAGCAGTACTTC
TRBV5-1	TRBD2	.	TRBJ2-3	CASSPATGLAGVTDTQYF	TGCGCCAGCAGCCCCGCGACAGGACTAGCGGGGGTCACAGATACGCAGTATTTT
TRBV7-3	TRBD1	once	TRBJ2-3	CASSDRGGDTDTQYF	TGTGCCAGCAGTGACAGGGGTGGTGACACAGATACGCAGTATTTT